The clone carrying this TCR beta chain was counted at least ten times. This sample was included in a study of CD8+CD57+ T cells in acquired aplastic anemia. Study context: When averaged, DNA from sorted CD4+ and CD8+ cells came to approximately 3 ug.

The CDR3 spans 12 residues. Germline loops: CDR1 MNHEY, CDR2 SMNVEV (reference sequence). Trimming removed 0 bases from V and 5 bases from J, with 5 bases in between. Template material for TCR beta VDJ and CDR3 profiling consisted of genomic DNA. TCRdb recomputed calls from the reads with MiXCR, one row per CDR3 protein. This sample has around 170,000 distinct CDR3 sequences; around 60% occur once, and the top ten carry under 60%. The sequence derives from a human donor in good health. The chain has TRBV27 and TRBJ2-7; D ambiguous. The specimen was sorted CD4+, CD8+, or CD8+CD57+ T cells (not recorded which) from PBMCs. The CDR3 nucleotides read TGTGCCAGCAGTTTATCGGGCCACGAGCAGTACTTC. It specifies CASSLSGHEQYF.